This T cell receptor (beta chain) was found in a study of blood T cell repertoires in COVID-19. Overall study context: There were acute and convalescent COVID-19 samples, and they came from the United States, Italy and Spain. Sample material is recorded as cDNA or gDNA derived from T cells, B-cell-depleted T cells, or PBMCs.

Trimming took off 6 bases at V and 5 bases at J, with 7 bases between the two ends. Germline values: CDR1 MDHEN, CDR2 SYDVKM. The CDR3 sequence is 11 residues long. In the original processing: By means of reference gene primer amplification, nucleated cell counts were estimated. Sequencing was performed with immunoSEQ multiplex PCR; in TCRdb, only in-frame clones are kept and a portion is missing. That table furnishes V, J and clone size, whereas the DNA furnished D and trimming. The top ten hold roughly 1.4% of the sample, which has about 68,000 clones, 80% to 90% seen once. The chain joins TRBV28 to TRBJ1-2; the D is unclear. Sequenced input: peripheral blood. This sequence was found in a woman in her sixties with acute or convalescent COVID-19. Here the CDR3 reads CASRSNYGYTF. CDR3 bases: TGTGCCAGCAGGTCCAATTATGGCTACACCTTC.